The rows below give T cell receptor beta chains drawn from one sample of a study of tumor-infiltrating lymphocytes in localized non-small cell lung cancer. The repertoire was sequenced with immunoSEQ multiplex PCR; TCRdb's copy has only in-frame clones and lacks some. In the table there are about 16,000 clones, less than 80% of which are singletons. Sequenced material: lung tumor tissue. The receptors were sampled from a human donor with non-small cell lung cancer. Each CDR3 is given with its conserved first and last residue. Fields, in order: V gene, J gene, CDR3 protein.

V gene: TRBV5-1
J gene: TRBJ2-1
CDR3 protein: CASSMTGGNEQFF

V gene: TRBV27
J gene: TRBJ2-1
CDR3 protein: CASSLFVARMGSYNEQFF

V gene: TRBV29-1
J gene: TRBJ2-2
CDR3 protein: CSVRGARGVAGELFF

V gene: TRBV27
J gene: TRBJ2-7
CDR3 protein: CASSLRQGGEQYF

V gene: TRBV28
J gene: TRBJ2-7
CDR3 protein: CASGRDRVQNEQYF

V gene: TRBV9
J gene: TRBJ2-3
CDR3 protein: CASSVASSGRYTDTQYF

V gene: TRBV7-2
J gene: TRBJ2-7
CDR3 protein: CASSFDSHLGEQYF

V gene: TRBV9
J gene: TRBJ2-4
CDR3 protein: CASSPPLRGIQNIQYF

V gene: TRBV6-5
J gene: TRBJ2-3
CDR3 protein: CASRRGRGDTQYF

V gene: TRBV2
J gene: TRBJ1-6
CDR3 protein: CASSEGDPNSPLHF

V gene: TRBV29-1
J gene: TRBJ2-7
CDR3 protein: CSLSHNRDSPYEQYF

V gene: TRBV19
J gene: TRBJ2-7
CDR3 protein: CASSTVAGGHEQYF